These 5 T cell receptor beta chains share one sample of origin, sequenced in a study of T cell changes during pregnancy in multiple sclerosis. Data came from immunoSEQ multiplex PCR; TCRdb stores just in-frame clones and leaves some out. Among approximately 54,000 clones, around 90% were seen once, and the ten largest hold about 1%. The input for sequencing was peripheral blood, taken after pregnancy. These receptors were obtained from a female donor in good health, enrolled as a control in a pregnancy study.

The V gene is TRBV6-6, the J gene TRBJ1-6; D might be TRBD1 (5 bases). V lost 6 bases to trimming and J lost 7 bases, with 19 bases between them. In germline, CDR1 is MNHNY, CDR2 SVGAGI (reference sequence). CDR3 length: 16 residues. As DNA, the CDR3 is TGTGCCAGCAGACCTCCTGCGGGACGAGTAAATTCACCCCTCCACTTT. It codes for CASRPPAGRVNSPLHF.

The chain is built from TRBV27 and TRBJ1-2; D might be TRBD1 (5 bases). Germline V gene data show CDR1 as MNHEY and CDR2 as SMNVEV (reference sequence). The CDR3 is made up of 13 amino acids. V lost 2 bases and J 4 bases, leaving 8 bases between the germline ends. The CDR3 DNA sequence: TGTGCCAGCAGTTTAAGGGGCGGCTATGGCTACACCTTC. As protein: CASSLRGGYGYTF.

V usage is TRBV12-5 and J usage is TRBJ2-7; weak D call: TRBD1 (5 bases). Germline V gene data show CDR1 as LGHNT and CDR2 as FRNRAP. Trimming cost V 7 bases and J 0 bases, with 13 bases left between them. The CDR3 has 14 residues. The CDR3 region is CASAPTGNSYEQYF. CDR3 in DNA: TGTGCTAGTGCCCCTACAGGCAACTCCTACGAGCAGTACTTC.

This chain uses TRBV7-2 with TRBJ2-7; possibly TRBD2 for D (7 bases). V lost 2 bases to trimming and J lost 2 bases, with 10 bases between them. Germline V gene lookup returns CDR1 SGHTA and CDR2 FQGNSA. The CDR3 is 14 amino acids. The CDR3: CASSLRGGTYEQYF. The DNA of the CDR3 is TGTGCCAGCAGCTTAAGGGGGGGTACCTACGAGCAGTACTTC.

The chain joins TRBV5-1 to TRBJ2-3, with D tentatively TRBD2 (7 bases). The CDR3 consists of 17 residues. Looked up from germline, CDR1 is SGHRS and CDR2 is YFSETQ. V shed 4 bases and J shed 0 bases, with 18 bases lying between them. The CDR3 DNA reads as TGCGCCAGCAGCCGGCTGGGGGGGCCCTCTAGCACAGATACGCAGTATTTT. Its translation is CASSRLGGPSSTDTQYF.